This entry features one T cell receptor (beta chain) sequence. MiXCR, applied by TCRdb to the RT-PCR reads, yields one record per CDR3 protein. In the table there are hundreds of thousands of distinct CDR3 sequences, over 12% of which are singletons. The junction had 4 bases not matched to a gene; V was cut back by 0 bases and J by 6 bases. The CDR3 covers 16 residues. Germline CDR1 reads SGHKS; CDR2 reads YYEKEE (reference sequence). The rearrangement links TRBV5-5 to TRBJ2-2; 11 bases line up with TRBD2. The receptor was derived from a female donor in good health, serving as a healthy control. The sample consisted of memory CD4+ T cells from blood. CDR3 amino acids: CASSLGSGGASGELFF. In nucleotides, the CDR3 is TGTGCCAGCAGCTTGGGTAGCGGGGGGGCCTCCGGGGAGCTGTTTTTT.